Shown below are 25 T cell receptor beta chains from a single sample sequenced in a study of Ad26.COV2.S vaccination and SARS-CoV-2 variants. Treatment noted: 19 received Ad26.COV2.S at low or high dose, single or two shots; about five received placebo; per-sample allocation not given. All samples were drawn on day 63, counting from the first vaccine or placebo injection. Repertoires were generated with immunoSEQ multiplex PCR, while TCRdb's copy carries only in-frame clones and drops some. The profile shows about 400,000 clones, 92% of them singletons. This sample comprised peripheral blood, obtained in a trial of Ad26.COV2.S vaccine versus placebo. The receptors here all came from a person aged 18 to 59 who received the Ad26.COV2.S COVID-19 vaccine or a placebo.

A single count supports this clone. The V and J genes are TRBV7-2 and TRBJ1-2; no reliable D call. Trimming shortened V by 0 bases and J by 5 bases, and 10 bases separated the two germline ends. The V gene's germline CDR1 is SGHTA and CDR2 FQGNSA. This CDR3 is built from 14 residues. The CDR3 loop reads CASSLAFQIYGYTF. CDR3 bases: TGTGCCAGCAGCTTAGCGTTTCAGATATATGGCTACACCTTC. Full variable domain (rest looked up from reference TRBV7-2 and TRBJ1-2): GAGVSQSPSNKVTEKGKDVELRCDPISGHTALYWYRQSLGQGLEFLIYFQGNSAPDKSGLPSDRFSAERTGGSVSTLTIQRTQQEDSAVYLCASSLAFQIYGYTFGSGTRLTVV.

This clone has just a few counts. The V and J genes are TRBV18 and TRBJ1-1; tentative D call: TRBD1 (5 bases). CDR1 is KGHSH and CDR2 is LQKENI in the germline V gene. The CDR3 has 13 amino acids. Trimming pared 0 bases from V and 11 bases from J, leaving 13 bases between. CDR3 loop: CASSPPYPRGAFF. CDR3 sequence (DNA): TGTGCCAGCTCACCACCGTATCCCCGGGGGGCTTTCTTT.

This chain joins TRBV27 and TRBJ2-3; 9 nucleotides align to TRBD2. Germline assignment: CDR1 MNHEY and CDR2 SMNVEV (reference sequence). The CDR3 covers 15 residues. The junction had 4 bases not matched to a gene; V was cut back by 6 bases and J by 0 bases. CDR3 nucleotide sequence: TGTGCCAGCAGGCGGGGGGGTGCTAGCACAGATACGCAGTATTTT. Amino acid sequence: CASRRGGASTDTQYF.

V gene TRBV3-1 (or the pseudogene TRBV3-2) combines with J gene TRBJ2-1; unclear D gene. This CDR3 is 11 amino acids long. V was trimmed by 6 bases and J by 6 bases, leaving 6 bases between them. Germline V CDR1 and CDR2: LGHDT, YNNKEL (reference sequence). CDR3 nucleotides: TGTGCCAGCAGGTCAATCAATGAGCAGTTCTTC. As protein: CASRSINEQFF.

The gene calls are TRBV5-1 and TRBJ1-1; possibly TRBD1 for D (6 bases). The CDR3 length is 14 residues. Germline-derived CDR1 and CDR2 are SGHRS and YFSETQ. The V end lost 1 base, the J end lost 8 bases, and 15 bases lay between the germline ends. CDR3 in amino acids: CASSLLTGSVEAFF. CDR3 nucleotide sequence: TGCGCCAGCAGCTTGCTTACAGGGAGTGTGGAAGCTTTCTTT.

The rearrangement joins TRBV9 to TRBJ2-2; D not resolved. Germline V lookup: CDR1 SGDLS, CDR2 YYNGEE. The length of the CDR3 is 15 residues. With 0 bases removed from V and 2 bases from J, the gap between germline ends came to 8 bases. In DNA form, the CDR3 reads TGTGCCAGCAGCGTAGCGGTCATCAACACCGGGGAGCTGTTTTTT. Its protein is CASSVAVINTGELFF.

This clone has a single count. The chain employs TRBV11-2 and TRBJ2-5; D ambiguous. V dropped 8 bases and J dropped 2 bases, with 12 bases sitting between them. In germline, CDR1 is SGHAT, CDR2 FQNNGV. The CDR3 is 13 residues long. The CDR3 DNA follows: TGTGCCAGCGGCCGGGCAGAACAAGAGACCCAGTACTTC. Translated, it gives CASGRAEQETQYF. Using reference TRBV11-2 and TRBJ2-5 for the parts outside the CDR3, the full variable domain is EAGVAQSPRYKIIEKRQSVAFWCNPISGHATLYWYQQILGQGPKLLIQFQNNGVVDDSQLPKDRFSAERLKGVDSTLKIQPAKLEDSAVYLCASGRAEQETQYFGPGTRLLVL.

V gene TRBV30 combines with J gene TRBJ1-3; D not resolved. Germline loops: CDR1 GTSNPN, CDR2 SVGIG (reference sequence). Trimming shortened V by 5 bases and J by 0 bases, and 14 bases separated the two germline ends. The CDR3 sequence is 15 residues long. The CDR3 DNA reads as TGTGCCTGGGAGCGAGGGCGCCTCTCTGGAAACACCATATATTTT. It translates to CAWERGRLSGNTIYF.

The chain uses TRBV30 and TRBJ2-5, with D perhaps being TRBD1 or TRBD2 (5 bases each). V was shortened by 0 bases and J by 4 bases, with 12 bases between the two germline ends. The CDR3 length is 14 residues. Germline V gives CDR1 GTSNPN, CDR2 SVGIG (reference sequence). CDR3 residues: CAWSVGAGGETQYF. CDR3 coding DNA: TGTGCCTGGAGTGTCGGGGCGGGTGGAGAGACCCAGTACTTC.

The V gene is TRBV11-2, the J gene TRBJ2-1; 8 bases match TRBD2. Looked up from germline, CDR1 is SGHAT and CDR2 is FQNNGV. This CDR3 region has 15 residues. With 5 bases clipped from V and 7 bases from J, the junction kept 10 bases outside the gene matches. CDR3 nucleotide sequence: TGTGCCAGCAGCCACCCCTTCGGGGGGGAAAATGAGCAGTTCTTC. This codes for CASSHPFGGENEQFF.

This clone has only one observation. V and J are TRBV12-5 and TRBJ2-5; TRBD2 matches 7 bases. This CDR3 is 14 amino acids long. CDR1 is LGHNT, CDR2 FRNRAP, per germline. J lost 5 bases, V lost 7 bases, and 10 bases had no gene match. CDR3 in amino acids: CASALETSRETQYF. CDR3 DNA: TGTGCTAGTGCCCTCGAGACTAGCCGGGAGACCCAGTACTTC.

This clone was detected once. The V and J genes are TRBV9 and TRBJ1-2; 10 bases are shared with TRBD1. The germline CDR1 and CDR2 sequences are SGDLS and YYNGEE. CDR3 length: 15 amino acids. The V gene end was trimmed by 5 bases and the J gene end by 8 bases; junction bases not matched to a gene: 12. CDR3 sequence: CASRRSGDRGGGYTF. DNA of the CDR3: TGTGCCAGCAGACGCTCCGGGGACAGGGGAGGGGGCTACACCTTC.

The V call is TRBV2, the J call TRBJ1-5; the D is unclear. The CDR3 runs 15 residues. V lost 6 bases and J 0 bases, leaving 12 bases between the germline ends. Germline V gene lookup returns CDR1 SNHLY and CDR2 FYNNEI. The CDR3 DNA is TGTGCCAGCAGCCCCTGGGAGGGTAGCAATCAGCCCCAGCATTTT. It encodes CASSPWEGSNQPQHF.

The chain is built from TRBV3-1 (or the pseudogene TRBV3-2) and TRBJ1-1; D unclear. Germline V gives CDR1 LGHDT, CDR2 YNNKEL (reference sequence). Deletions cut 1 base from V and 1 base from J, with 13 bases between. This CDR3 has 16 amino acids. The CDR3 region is CASSQVTGKGNTEAFF. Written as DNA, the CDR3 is TGTGCCAGCAGCCAAGTCACCGGCAAGGGGAACACTGAAGCTTTCTTT.

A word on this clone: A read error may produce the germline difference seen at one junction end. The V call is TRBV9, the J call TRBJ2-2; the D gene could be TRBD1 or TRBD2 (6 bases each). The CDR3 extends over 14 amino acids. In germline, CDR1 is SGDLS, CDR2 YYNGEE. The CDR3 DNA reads TGTGCCCGCAGCGTGGGGGGCGGGACCGGGGAGCTGTTTTTT. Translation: CARSVGGGTGELFF. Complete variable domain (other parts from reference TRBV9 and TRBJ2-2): DSGVTQTPKHLITATGQRVTLRCSPRSGDLSVYWYQQSLDQGLQFLIQYYNGEERAKGNILERFSAQQFPDLHSELNLSSLELGDSALYFCARSVGGGTGELFFGEGSRLTVL.

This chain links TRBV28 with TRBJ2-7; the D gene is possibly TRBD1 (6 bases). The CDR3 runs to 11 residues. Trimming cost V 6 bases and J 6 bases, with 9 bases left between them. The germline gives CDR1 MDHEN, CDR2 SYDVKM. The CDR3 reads CASSHRVEQYF. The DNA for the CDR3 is TGTGCCAGCAGCCACAGGGTCGAGCAGTACTTC.

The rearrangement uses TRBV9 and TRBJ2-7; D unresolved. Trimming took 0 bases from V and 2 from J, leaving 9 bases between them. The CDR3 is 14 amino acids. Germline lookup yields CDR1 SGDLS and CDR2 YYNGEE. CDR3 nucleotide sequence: TGTGCCAGCAGCGTAGCGTGGGGTCCCTACGAGCAGTACTTC. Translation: CASSVAWGPYEQYF.

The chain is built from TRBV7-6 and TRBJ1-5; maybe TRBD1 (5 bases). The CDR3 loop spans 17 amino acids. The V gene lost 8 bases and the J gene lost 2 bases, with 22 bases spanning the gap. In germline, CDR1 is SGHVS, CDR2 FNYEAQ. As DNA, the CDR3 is TGTGCCAGCGCCGAGTACCCCAGGGTAATTCGCAATCAGCCCCAGCATTTT. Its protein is CASAEYPRVIRNQPQHF.

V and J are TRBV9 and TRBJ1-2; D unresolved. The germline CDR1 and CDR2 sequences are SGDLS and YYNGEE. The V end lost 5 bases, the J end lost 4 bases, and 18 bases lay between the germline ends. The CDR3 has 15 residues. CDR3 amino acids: CASREGYSGSYGYTF. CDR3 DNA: TGTGCCAGCAGAGAAGGGTATTCAGGTTCCTATGGCTACACCTTC.

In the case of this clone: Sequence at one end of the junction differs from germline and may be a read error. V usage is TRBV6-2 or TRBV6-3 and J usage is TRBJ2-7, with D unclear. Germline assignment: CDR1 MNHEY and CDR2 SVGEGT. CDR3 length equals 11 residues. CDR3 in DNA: TGTGCCAGCAGCGACCGCTACCCATTCTCCTTC. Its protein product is CASSDRYPFSF.

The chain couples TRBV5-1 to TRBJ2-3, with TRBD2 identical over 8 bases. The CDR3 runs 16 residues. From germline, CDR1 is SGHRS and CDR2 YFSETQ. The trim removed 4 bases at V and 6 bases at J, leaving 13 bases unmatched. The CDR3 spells CASSPGLGGAADTQYF. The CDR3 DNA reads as TGCGCCAGCAGCCCGGGCCTCGGGGGGGCCGCGGATACGCAGTATTTT. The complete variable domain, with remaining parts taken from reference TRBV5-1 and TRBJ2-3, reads KAGVTQTPRYLIKTRGQQVTLSCSPISGHRSVSWYQQTPGQGLQFLFEYFSETQRNKGNFPGRFSGRQFSNSRSEMNVSTLELGDSALYLCASSPGLGGAADTQYFGPGTRLTVL.

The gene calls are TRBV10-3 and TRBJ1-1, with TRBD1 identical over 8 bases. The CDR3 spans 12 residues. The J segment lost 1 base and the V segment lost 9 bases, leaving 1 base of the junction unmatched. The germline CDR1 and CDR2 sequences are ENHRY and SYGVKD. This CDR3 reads CAMGQANTEAFF. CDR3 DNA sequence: TGTGCCATGGGACAGGCGAACACTGAAGCTTTCTTT.

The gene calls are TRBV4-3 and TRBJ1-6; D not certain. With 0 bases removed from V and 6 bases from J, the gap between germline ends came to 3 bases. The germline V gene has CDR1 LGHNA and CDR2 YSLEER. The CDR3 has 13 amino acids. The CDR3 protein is CASSQEGNSPLHF. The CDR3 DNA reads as TGCGCCAGCAGCCAAGAGGGTAATTCACCCCTCCACTTT.

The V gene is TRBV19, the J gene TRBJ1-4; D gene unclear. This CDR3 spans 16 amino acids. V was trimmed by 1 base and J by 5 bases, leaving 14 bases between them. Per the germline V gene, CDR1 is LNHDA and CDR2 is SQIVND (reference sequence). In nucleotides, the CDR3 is TGTGCCAGTAGTATAGTTTTGGTCGGACGAAATGAAAAACTGTTTTTT. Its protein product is CASSIVLVGRNEKLFF.

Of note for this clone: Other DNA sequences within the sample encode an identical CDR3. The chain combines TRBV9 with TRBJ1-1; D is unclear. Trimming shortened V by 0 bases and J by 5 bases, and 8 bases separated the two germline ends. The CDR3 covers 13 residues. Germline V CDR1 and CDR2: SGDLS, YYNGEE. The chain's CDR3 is CASSVGGRTEAFF. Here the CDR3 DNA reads TGTGCCAGCAGCGTAGGGGGAAGGACTGAAGCTTTCTTT.